This TCR beta chain was found in a study of cytomegalovirus exposure and HLA in healthy donors. Overall study findings and caveats: Common viral pathogens seemed to be connected with several of the most significant clusters, according to a later analysis.

The PCR employed 60 Vbeta primers together with 13 Jbeta primers. Here immunoSEQ multiplex PCR was the method, and the copy in TCRdb shows in-frame clones only, minus some. The sample includes 150,000 to 200,000 clones, over 75% of them seen just once. The CDR3 length is 12 residues. Germline values: CDR1 MNHEY, CDR2 SVGAGI. A note on this clone: What it binds is not known. The junction does not match germline at one end; this may be a read error.

The chain combines TRBV6-5 with TRBJ1-1; D not resolved. The sequence was collected from a woman under 30 in good health and CMV-seronegative. Input material: PBMCs. The chain's CDR3 is CATSGEATEAFF. In DNA form, the CDR3 reads TGTGCCACCAGTGGGGAGGCAACCGAAGCTTTCTTT.